Following are 32 T cell receptor beta chains from one sample sequenced in a study of blood T cell repertoires in COVID-19. Generated by immunoSEQ multiplex PCR, the TCRdb table keeps only in-frame clones and is missing some. Among about 400,000 clones listed, around 90% were seen once. Sequencing was carried out using PBMCs or T cells enriched from blood (not recorded which). The receptors derive from a woman between 40 and 55 years old with acute COVID-19.

This rearrangement joins TRBV5-1 to TRBJ1-2, with 9 bases aligning to TRBD1. J gave up 5 bases and V 3 bases, and 8 bases lay outside the gene matches. From germline, CDR1 is SGHRS and CDR2 YFSETQ. This CDR3 comprises 15 residues. The CDR3, as DNA: TGCGCCAGCAGCTACACCGGGACAGGGCAATATGGCTACACCTTC. As protein: CASSYTGTGQYGYTF.

The chain couples TRBV19 to TRBJ2-2, with 9 bases lining up with TRBD1. The CDR3 loop spans 17 amino acids. Per the germline V gene, CDR1 is LNHDA and CDR2 is SQIVND (reference sequence). V dropped 2 bases and J dropped 4; count of bases not matched to a gene: 8. This chain's CDR3 is CASSIRTGGLGTGELFF. The CDR3 DNA sequence: TGTGCCAGTAGTATAAGAACAGGGGGCTTGGGCACCGGGGAGCTGTTTTTT.

This chain connects TRBV7-6 to TRBJ1-6; D possibly corresponds to TRBD1 (6 bases). V gave up 5 bases and J gave up 0 bases, with 14 bases separating them. The CDR3 covers 17 residues. CDR1 and CDR2 from the germline V gene are SGHVS and FNYEAQ. This CDR3 is CASSQGQTHSYNSPLHF. In nucleotides, the CDR3 is TGTGCCAGCAGCCAAGGACAGACCCACTCCTATAATTCACCCCTCCACTTT.

The genes are TRBV27 and TRBJ2-2, with 7 bases matching TRBD1. Germline lookup yields CDR1 MNHEY and CDR2 SMNVEV (reference sequence). The CDR3 runs to 16 residues. The ends lost 3 bases at V and 4 bases at J; junction bases unmatched: 8. CDR3 in DNA: TGTGCCAGCAGTTTTTTGACAGGGCGTTCCACCGGGGAGCTGTTTTTT. Its translation is CASSFLTGRSTGELFF.

The chain employs TRBV7-8 and TRBJ1-1; the D is unclear. The CDR3 runs 15 residues. In germline, CDR1 is SGHVS, CDR2 FQNEAQ. The V end lost 6 bases, the J end lost 8 bases, and 22 bases lay between the germline ends. The CDR3 DNA follows: TGTGCCAGCAGTTCCCGCGGGTCCGCCGCGGAGGAAGCTTTCTTT. Residues: CASSSRGSAAEEAFF.

J is TRBJ2-5 and V is TRBV5-1; 10 bases line up with TRBD1. V shed 0 bases, J shed 2 bases, and the junction held 4 bases outside the gene matches. Germline V gene lookup returns CDR1 SGHRS and CDR2 YFSETQ. The CDR3 consists of 16 residues. CDR3 sequence reads: CASSLVGTGAQETQYF. The CDR3 bases are TGCGCCAGCAGCTTGGTAGGGACAGGGGCTCAAGAGACCCAGTACTTC. The entire variable domain, with the rest obtained from reference TRBV5-1 and TRBJ2-5, is as follows: KAGVTQTPRYLIKTRGQQVTLSCSPISGHRSVSWYQQTPGQGLQFLFEYFSETQRNKGNFPGRFSGRQFSNSRSEMNVSTLELGDSALYLCASSLVGTGAQETQYFGPGTRLLVL.

The V call is TRBV2, the J call TRBJ2-5, with D possibly matching TRBD2 (7 bases). The CDR3 runs to 12 residues. Trimming pared 8 bases from V and 2 bases from J, leaving 9 bases between. Germline V gene sequence: CDR1 SNHLY, CDR2 FYNNEI. As DNA, the CDR3 is TGTGCCAGCCGGGGGGCTCAAGAGACCCAGTACTTC. Amino acid sequence: CASRGAQETQYF.

This rearrangement joins TRBV27 to TRBJ2-3; D is unclear. The ends were cut back, 2 bases at V and 0 bases at J, with 6 bases in the middle. The CDR3 runs 14 residues. Germline lookup yields CDR1 MNHEY and CDR2 SMNVEV (reference sequence). CDR3 bases: TGTGCCAGCAGTTTAACGGAGAGCACAGATACGCAGTATTTT. Protein product: CASSLTESTDTQYF.

The V and J genes are TRBV4-1 and TRBJ2-7, with a possible D match to TRBD1 (6 bases). Trimming shortened V by 4 bases and J by 7 bases, and 17 bases separated the two germline ends. From germline, CDR1 is MGHRA and CDR2 YSYEKL. The CDR3 consists of 14 residues. This CDR3 reads CASSPTNRVGEQYF. The CDR3 coding sequence is TGCGCCAGCAGCCCGACGAACAGGGTGGGAGAGCAGTACTTC.

This clone was counted a few times. The chain carries TRBV18 and TRBJ2-7; 9 bases map to TRBD1. Losses at the gene ends were 3 bases for V and 4 bases for J; bases not matched to a gene: 7. Per the germline V gene, CDR1 is KGHSH and CDR2 is LQKENI. This CDR3 has 15 amino acids. DNA of the CDR3: TGTGCCAGCTCACCCGCCGGGACAGGGAATTACGAGCAGTACTTC. Its protein product is CASSPAGTGNYEQYF.

This clone has a handful of counts. This chain joins TRBV19 and TRBJ1-1; 10 nucleotides align to TRBD1. The CDR3 has 17 amino acids. Germline loops: CDR1 LNHDA, CDR2 SQIVND (reference sequence). V lost 3 bases to trimming and J lost 0 bases; unmatched junction nucleotides: 7. CDR3 region: CASSMGQGSTMNTEAFF. DNA for the CDR3: TGTGCCAGTAGTATGGGACAGGGGAGCACCATGAACACTGAAGCTTTCTTT. The complete variable domain, with remaining parts taken from reference TRBV19 and TRBJ1-1, reads DGGITQSPKYLFRKEGQNVTLSCEQNLNHDAMYWYRQDPGQGLRLIYYSQIVNDFQKGDIAEGYSVSREKKESFPLTVTSAQKNPTAFYLCASSMGQGSTMNTEAFFGQGTRLTVV.

V is TRBV27 and J is TRBJ2-1; D is perhaps TRBD1 (6 bases). The CDR3 runs 15 residues. V lost 2 bases and J lost 4, with 12 bases in between. Germline CDR1 MNHEY, CDR2 SMNVEV (reference sequence). As DNA, the CDR3 is TGTGCCAGCAGTTTACAGGGGTCTTTTTACAATGAGCAGTTCTTC. Translation gives CASSLQGSFYNEQFF.

The chain joins TRBV4-2 to TRBJ1-1; TRBD1 agrees at 10 bases. Trimming at V came to 1 base and at J to 2 bases, leaving 4 bases not matched to a gene. Germline CDR1 reads LGHNA; CDR2 reads YNFKEQ. The CDR3 length is 16 residues. CDR3 in amino acids: CASSQGQGASNTEAFF. Here the CDR3 DNA reads TGTGCCAGCAGCCAAGGACAGGGGGCAAGCAACACTGAAGCTTTCTTT.

The V gene is TRBV5-5, the J gene TRBJ2-2; D perhaps matches TRBD1 (6 bases). Germline V CDR1 and CDR2: SGHKS, YYEKEE (reference sequence). This CDR3 has 16 residues. V was shortened by 0 bases and J by 1 base, with 10 bases between the two germline ends. The CDR3 reads CASSLAGTRNTGELFF. The CDR3 bases are TGTGCCAGCAGCTTGGCCGGGACACGGAACACCGGGGAGCTGTTTTTT.

The rearrangement uses TRBV24-1 and TRBJ2-1; D is perhaps TRBD1 (5 bases). This CDR3 contains 13 residues. V was cut by 5 bases and J by 6 bases, with 10 bases left in between. Germline values: CDR1 KGHDR, CDR2 SFDVKD. The CDR3: CATSAGIPNEQFF. CDR3 sequence (DNA): TGTGCCACCAGTGCAGGGATACCCAATGAGCAGTTCTTC.

This chain uses TRBV11-2 with TRBJ2-7, with TRBD2 identical over 9 bases. Losses at the gene ends were 5 bases for V and 4 bases for J; bases not matched to a gene: 6. Germline V gene lookup returns CDR1 SGHAT and CDR2 FQNNGV. The CDR3 sequence is 14 residues long. For the CDR3, the DNA is TGTGCCAGCAGCCAAGGGACTAGCAGTTACGAGCAGTACTTC. Its translation is CASSQGTSSYEQYF.

The chain links TRBV15 to TRBJ1-2; the match to TRBD1 covers 8 bases. The germline V gene encodes CDR1 LNHNV and CDR2 YYDKDF (reference sequence). J gave up 5 bases and V 1 base, and 9 bases lay outside the gene matches. CDR3 size: 16 residues. The CDR3 DNA is TGTGCCACCAGCAGAGGAGGAGCGGACAGGGCTTATGGCTACACCTTC. Residues: CATSRGGADRAYGYTF. The variable domain in full, with the rest retrieved from reference TRBV15 and TRBJ1-2, is DAMVIQNPRYQVTQFGKPVTLSCSQTLNHNVMYWYQQKSSQAPKLLFHYYDKDFNNEADTPDNFQSRRPNTSFCFLDIRSPGLGDTAMYLCATSRGGADRAYGYTFGSGTRLTVV.

The sample holds one count of this clone. The chain combines TRBV23-1 with TRBJ2-5, with 8 bases matching TRBD1. TRBV23-1 is an ORF for which the function is uncertain. The V segment lost 3 bases and the J segment 3 bases; nucleotides outside the gene matches: 9. The CDR3 spans 16 residues. For the CDR3, the DNA is TGCGCCAGCAGTCAGCAGGGCAAGGACAGGGAAGAGACCCAGTACTTC. It encodes CASSQQGKDREETQYF.

This chain uses TRBV29-1 with TRBJ1-2; D might be TRBD1 (5 bases). V was clipped by 0 bases and J by 7 bases, with 12 bases between them. From germline, CDR1 is SQVTM and CDR2 ANQGSEA. The CDR3 length is 13 residues. CDR3: CSVEDRTIGGYTF. The CDR3 bases are TGCAGCGTTGAAGATCGGACAATTGGTGGCTACACCTTC.

This chain links TRBV2 with TRBJ2-3, with 12 bases matching TRBD2. Germline CDR1 SNHLY, CDR2 FYNNEI. The CDR3 is 15 residues long. The ends lost 6 bases at V and 2 bases at J; junction bases unmatched: 3. The CDR3 DNA follows: TGTGCCAGCAGCGGACTAGCGGGGAACACAGATACGCAGTATTTT. This encodes CASSGLAGNTDTQYF.

The chain carries TRBV29-1 and TRBJ1-1; weak D call: TRBD1 (6 bases). Germline V gene data show CDR1 as SQVTM and CDR2 as ANQGSEA. This CDR3 has 12 residues. Trimming removed 6 bases at V and 4 bases at J, with 12 bases between. The chain's CDR3 is CSVTGAVTEAFF. The CDR3 DNA reads as TGCAGCGTGACAGGTGCCGTCACTGAAGCTTTCTTT.

The CDR3 sequence: CAWSDAGFMPQHF. In DNA form, the CDR3 reads TGTGCCTGGAGTGATGCAGGGTTTATGCCCCAGCATTTT. The chain links TRBV30 to TRBJ1-5, with D tentatively TRBD1 (5 bases). CDR1 and CDR2 (germline): GTSNPN, SVGIG (reference sequence). Trimming removed 1 base from V and 9 bases from J, with 13 bases in between. This CDR3 is built from 13 residues.

V is TRBV27 and J is TRBJ1-6, with a tentative D call TRBD1 (5 bases). The CDR3 loop spans 14 amino acids. Germline V lookup: CDR1 MNHEY, CDR2 SMNVEV (reference sequence). V lost 4 bases and J lost 5, with 9 bases in between. The CDR3 loop is CASSWGSHNSPLHF. The CDR3 nucleotides read TGTGCCAGCAGTTGGGGCAGTCATAATTCACCCCTCCACTTT.

V gene TRBV19 combines with J gene TRBJ1-1; 7 bases are a match to TRBD1. The germline V gene encodes CDR1 LNHDA and CDR2 SQIVND (reference sequence). Trimming at V came to 4 bases and at J to 0 bases, leaving 8 bases not matched to a gene. The CDR3 runs to 16 residues. CDR3 nucleotides: TGTGCCAGTAGTACCTTAGACAGGGCTCTGAACACTGAAGCTTTCTTT. It encodes CASSTLDRALNTEAFF.

This chain uses TRBV30 with TRBJ1-2, with D hard to call. The V end lost 3 bases, the J end lost 4 bases, and 15 bases lay between the germline ends. The V gene's germline CDR1 is GTSNPN and CDR2 SVGIG (reference sequence). This CDR3 contains 14 residues. This CDR3 reads CAWSLRFIAYGYTF. The CDR3 coding sequence is TGTGCCTGGAGCTTGAGGTTCATCGCCTATGGCTACACCTTC.

This sequence joins TRBV10-2 and TRBJ2-3; D possibly corresponds to TRBD2 (5 bases). V dropped 6 bases and J dropped 4 bases, with 14 bases sitting between them. This CDR3 region has 14 residues. CDR1 is WSHSY and CDR2 is SAAADI in the germline V gene. DNA for the CDR3: TGCGCCAGCAGCCTAACTAGTTCGGCAGATACGCAGTATTTT. As protein: CASSLTSSADTQYF.

This sequence joins TRBV29-1 and TRBJ2-3; D is perhaps TRBD2 (6 bases). This CDR3 is 14 amino acids long. The V gene's germline CDR1 is SQVTM and CDR2 ANQGSEA. V lost 0 bases and J lost 1, with 8 bases in between. This CDR3 reads CSVEDRGGTDTQYF. CDR3 in DNA: TGCAGCGTTGAAGATCGCGGGGGCACAGATACGCAGTATTTT.

The chain couples TRBV27 to TRBJ2-2; TRBD2 might be the D (6 bases). Germline V gene lookup returns CDR1 MNHEY and CDR2 SMNVEV (reference sequence). The V end was cut by 2 bases, the J end by 6 bases, with 13 bases between. The CDR3 is 15 amino acids. The CDR3 DNA reads TGTGCCAGCAGTTTAAGCGGGCAGGTCCCCGGGGAGCTGTTTTTT. Protein sequence: CASSLSGQVPGELFF.

This clone was counted once. V and J are TRBV2 and TRBJ2-1, with TRBD2 matching over 10 bases. The CDR3 has 15 amino acids. The junction had 7 bases not matched to a gene; V was cut back by 6 bases and J by 5 bases. Germline assignment: CDR1 SNHLY and CDR2 FYNNEI. The CDR3 nucleotides are TGTGCCAGCAGGACCGTAGCGGGGGGTGACAATGAGCAGTTCTTC. It yields the protein CASRTVAGGDNEQFF.

This clone was picked up one time. The V gene is TRBV10-2, the J gene TRBJ1-1; 8 bases align to TRBD1. The germline gives CDR1 WSHSY, CDR2 SAAADI. The J segment lost 6 bases and the V segment lost 7 bases, leaving 7 bases of the junction unmatched. The CDR3 covers 13 residues. The CDR3 protein is CASTTGGRPEAFF. In DNA, the CDR3 is TGCGCCAGCACTACAGGGGGAAGGCCTGAAGCTTTCTTT.

The chain carries TRBV2 and TRBJ2-7, with TRBD1 identical over 9 bases. Trimming removed 6 bases from V and 5 bases from J; junction bases left unmatched: 11. The CDR3 totals 15 residues. CDR1 and CDR2 from the germline V gene are SNHLY and FYNNEI. In DNA form, the CDR3 reads TGTGCCAGCAGCCTCACCGGGACAGGGTTCGACGAGCAGTACTTC. Amino acid sequence: CASSLTGTGFDEQYF.

The chain is built from TRBV7-9 and TRBJ2-5; 7 positions agree with TRBD1. The J segment lost 5 bases and the V segment lost 5 bases, leaving 5 bases of the junction unmatched. This CDR3 region has 13 residues. Germline CDR1 and CDR2: SEHNR and FQNEAQ (reference sequence). CDR3 bases: TGTGCCAGCAGCCCGCAGACAGGGGAGACCCAGTACTTC. Translating it yields CASSPQTGETQYF.